This T cell receptor (beta chain) was documented in a study of CD8 T cells in ankylosing spondylitis. This clonotype was detected ten times or more. Its antigen is undetermined. The CDR3 is 17 amino acids. V shed 4 bases, J shed 5 bases, and the junction held 10 bases outside the gene matches. CDR1 and CDR2 from the germline V gene are SGHAT and FQNNGV. The study, taken as a whole, reports: Matched synovial fluid from ankylosing spondylitis patients was reported to be enriched for disease-linked clones. As for the disease-linked clones, they showed a CD8+ phenotype and occurred at relatively low frequencies in peripheral blood. Prior literature has documented some motif variants in synovial fluid and blood from reactive arthritis.

Using quantitative 5'-RACE with molecular barcodes, the authors made TCR beta libraries. TCRdb analysed the 5' RACE reads with MiXCR anew, one entry per CDR3 protein. The sample has fewer than 250,000 distinct CDR3 sequences, 10% seen once. The sequenced material came from blood, either unsorted or a sorted T cell fraction (not recorded which). This chain joins TRBV11-2 and TRBJ2-2; 10 bases line up with TRBD2. The receptor's source is a male donor with ankylosing spondylitis or in good health (not recorded which). The CDR3 bases are TGTGCCAGCAGCTACTCGTTAGCGGGAGGCTTAACCGGGGAGCTGTTTTTT. Translated, it gives CASSYSLAGGLTGELFF.